This T cell receptor beta chain was observed in a study of a mutant IDH1 vaccine in newly diagnosed glioma. Study details: Of the patients given treatment, roughly 60% were male and roughly 38% were female, and a mean age of around 38 years was recorded. Patients got radiotherapy, temozolomide, or both beforehand, and most got both.

This clone was found once. The antigen remains unidentified. Measured with immunoSEQ multiplex PCR; TCRdb has only the in-frame clones, and not every one. The sample comprises under 50,000 clones, approximately 90% of which are singletons, and less than 5% rests with the top ten. The ends lost 5 bases at V and 3 bases at J; junction bases unmatched: 4. This CDR3 comprises 14 residues. Germline V gene data show CDR1 as SGHTA and CDR2 as FQGNSA. Time point denoted: week 23, last vaccination. Mutant IDH1 20-mer peptide, at 300 ug, made up each vaccine dose, with topical imiquimod. The gene calls are TRBV7-2 and TRBJ1-2, with TRBD1 identical over 9 bases. The material was PBMCs, obtained from a glioma patient whose treatment included an IDH1 peptide vaccine. The clonotype comes from a man over 45 with glioma. The CDR3 bases are TGTGCCAGCAGCGGGCGGACAGGGGACTATGGCTACACCTTC. Amino acid sequence: CASSGRTGDYGYTF.